This paragraph reports one TCR beta chain. Trimming left V 4 bases short and J 8 bases short, with 15 bases between. The CDR3 extends over 14 amino acids. CDR1 and CDR2 (germline): MRHNA, SNTAGT. These data are taken from a study of blood T cell repertoires in COVID-19. The wider study: Some COVID-19 samples were acute and others convalescent; all came from the United States, Italy and Spain.

Residents of approximately 25 US areas, aged about 18 to 95 years, made up the participants. Clones were sequenced by immunoSEQ multiplex PCR, and TCRdb holds only the in-frame ones, with some missing. The table has 200,000 to 300,000 clones, approximately 85% seen once. The clonotype originates from a woman aged 45-65 years with acute COVID-19. The sequenced sample was PBMCs or T cells enriched from blood (not recorded which). The V and J genes are TRBV6-4 and TRBJ2-1, with D possibly being TRBD1 (7 bases). The CDR3 protein is CASSVMEGAYEQFF. For the CDR3, the DNA is TGTGCCAGCAGTGTGATGGAGGGGGCATATGAGCAGTTCTTC.